Below are 18 T cell receptor beta chains sequenced from a single sample in a study of blood T cell repertoires in COVID-19. Assay: immunoSEQ multiplex PCR; the TCRdb copy retains only in-frame clones and omits some. The sample has about 140,000 clones, more than 70% seen once. Sequencing was carried out using PBMCs or T cells enriched from blood (not recorded which). Receptors were obtained from a man aged 35 to 55 with acute COVID-19.

The DNA for the CDR3 is TGTGCCACCAGCCCCCGGGACAGGGGGGCCGGGGAGCTGTTTTTT. Protein product: CATSPRDRGAGELFF. The chain uses TRBV15 and TRBJ2-2; 11 bases are shared with TRBD1. CDR1 is LNHNV, CDR2 YYDKDF, per germline (reference sequence). The trim removed 5 bases at V and 6 bases at J, leaving 5 bases unmatched. The CDR3 has 15 residues.

This clone has a handful of counts. The chain uses TRBV9 and TRBJ2-1, with D perhaps TRBD2 (6 bases). The CDR3 has 14 amino acids. V lost 4 bases and J 7 bases, leaving 15 bases between the germline ends. The germline V gene has CDR1 SGDLS and CDR2 YYNGEE. Written as DNA, the CDR3 is TGTGCCAGCAGCTTTCGGGCAGGAGGGAATGAGCAGTTCTTC. Translated: CASSFRAGGNEQFF.

V gene TRBV10-1 combines with J gene TRBJ2-4; perhaps TRBD2 as D (6 bases). The V gene lost 4 bases and the J gene lost 3 bases, with 19 bases spanning the gap. Germline V CDR1 and CDR2: WNHNN, SYGVQD (reference sequence). The CDR3 length is 17 residues. The CDR3 bases are TGCGCCAGCAGTGCCCTCGTGGAGGGTGCCCTCAAAAACATTCAGTACTTC. Its protein product is CASSALVEGALKNIQYF.

The chain has TRBV5-1 and TRBJ1-5; no clear D. Germline CDR1 is SGHRS and CDR2 is YFSETQ. The V end was cut by 0 bases, the J end by 0 bases, with 13 bases between. This CDR3 comprises 17 residues. Written as DNA, the CDR3 is TGCGCCAGCAGCTTGGGGGGAGATCTTATTAGCAATCAGCCCCAGCATTTT. Its protein product is CASSLGGDLISNQPQHF.

The V call is TRBV3-1 (or the pseudogene TRBV3-2), the J call TRBJ1-5; no reliable D call. From germline, CDR1 is LGHDT and CDR2 YNNKEL (reference sequence). The V end lost 0 bases, the J end lost 6 bases, and 12 bases lay between the germline ends. This CDR3 is built from 15 residues. The CDR3 DNA reads as TGTGCCAGCAGCCAAGATCTCACAGAGGGTCAGCCCCAGCATTTT. This encodes CASSQDLTEGQPQHF.

This chain joins TRBV6-5 and TRBJ2-7; D may be TRBD1 (5 bases). The germline CDR1 and CDR2 sequences are MNHEY and SVGAGI. This CDR3 has 14 amino acids. Trimming took off 5 bases at V and 0 bases at J, with 11 bases between the two ends. The CDR3 DNA sequence: TGTGCCAGCAGTCCTCCGACAGCCTCCTACGAGCAGTACTTC. Translating gives CASSPPTASYEQYF.

This chain uses TRBV11-2 with TRBJ2-7, with TRBD2 matching 11 bases. The CDR3 has 15 amino acids. The V and J ends lost 5 bases and 5 bases, in that order; junction bases with no gene match: 8. The V gene's germline CDR1 is SGHAT and CDR2 FQNNGV. CDR3 DNA: TGTGCCAGCAGCCCCCCGACTAGCGGGACCCACGAGCAGTACTTC. Its translation: CASSPPTSGTHEQYF.

The rearrangement joins TRBV23-1 to TRBJ2-1; 9 positions match TRBD2. TRBV23-1 is designated an ORF whose function remains uncertain. CDR3 size: 17 residues. J was trimmed by 5 bases and V by 6 bases; bases with no gene match: 14. The DNA for the CDR3 is TGCGCCAGCAGACCTTGGGAACAGCGGGAGGTCAACAATGAGCAGTTCTTC. Translating gives CASRPWEQREVNNEQFF.

The rearrangement joins TRBV12-3 or TRBV12-4 to TRBJ1-1; 8 bases are shared with TRBD1. Germline trimming cut 7 bases from V and 4 bases from J; bases unmatched to any gene: 5. This CDR3 is 13 amino acids long. Written as DNA, the CDR3 is TGTGCCAGCATTCTTACAGGGGGCACTGAAGCTTTCTTT. It translates to CASILTGGTEAFF.

This clone has just one count. The chain employs TRBV27 and TRBJ1-6; 7 nucleotides line up with TRBD1. This CDR3 contains 16 residues. The trim removed 6 bases at V and 2 bases at J, leaving 7 bases unmatched. Germline V CDR1 and CDR2: MNHEY, SMNVEV (reference sequence). The CDR3: CASRRDSFTYNSPLHF. As DNA, the CDR3 is TGTGCCAGCAGGAGGGACAGTTTTACCTATAATTCACCCCTCCACTTT.

The chain joins TRBV10-3 to TRBJ2-6; TRBD2 matches 11 bases. Trimming at V came to 6 bases and at J to 5 bases, leaving 9 bases not matched to a gene. The length of the CDR3 is 17 residues. The germline CDR1 and CDR2 sequences are ENHRY and SYGVKD. CDR3 loop: CAIRSGTSGSWANVLTF. The CDR3 nucleotides read TGTGCCATCAGATCCGGGACTAGCGGTTCCTGGGCCAACGTCCTGACTTTC.

In its sample, this clone was seen once. The chain is built from TRBV5-4 and TRBJ2-4; 8 nucleotides agree with TRBD2. The CDR3 has 16 residues. Germline trimming cut 2 bases from V and 7 bases from J; bases unmatched to any gene: 11. Germline V gives CDR1 SGHNT, CDR2 YYREEE (reference sequence). The CDR3 DNA reads TGTGCCAGCAGCTTAACTAGCGGATTAGAGGGGAACATTCAGTACTTC. This sequence encodes CASSLTSGLEGNIQYF.

V and J are TRBV9 and TRBJ2-1, with 7 bases aligning to TRBD1. J was trimmed by 7 bases and V by 3 bases; bases with no gene match: 10. Germline values: CDR1 SGDLS, CDR2 YYNGEE. The CDR3 spans 15 residues. As DNA, the CDR3 is TGTGCCAGCAGCGCTCTGACAGGGTCTGGGAATGAGCAGTTCTTC. It encodes CASSALTGSGNEQFF.

The CDR3 is CASTLGIFLDQPQHF. The CDR3 DNA reads as TGTGCCAGCACCCTAGGAATATTTCTCGATCAGCCCCAGCATTTT. The chain employs TRBV6-5 and TRBJ1-5; no firm D call. Germline V lookup: CDR1 MNHEY, CDR2 SVGAGI. The germline V and J ends were trimmed by 7 bases and 5 bases, with 18 bases remaining between them. This CDR3 contains 15 residues.

CDR3: CASMVGARRSYEQYF. The CDR3 DNA follows: TGTGCCAGCATGGTTGGAGCGAGAAGGTCCTACGAGCAGTACTTC. V gene TRBV28 combines with J gene TRBJ2-7; no clear D. Trimming took off 7 bases at V and 1 base at J, with 17 bases between the two ends. The germline gives CDR1 MDHEN, CDR2 SYDVKM. The CDR3 contains 15 residues.

About this clone itself: Other DNA sequences in this specimen translate into the identical CDR3. The chain joins TRBV5-1 to TRBJ2-3; 8 bases line up with TRBD2. Germline assignment: CDR1 SGHRS and CDR2 YFSETQ. The trim removed 1 base at V and 0 bases at J, leaving 1 base unmatched. This CDR3 contains 15 residues. CDR3 DNA sequence: TGCGCCAGCAGCTTGACTAGCGGTAGCACAGATACGCAGTATTTT. Its protein product is CASSLTSGSTDTQYF.

The chain links TRBV9 to TRBJ2-3; possibly TRBD1 for D (5 bases). CDR3 length equals 16 residues. Germline CDR1 SGDLS, CDR2 YYNGEE. V was trimmed by 3 bases and J by 1 base, leaving 15 bases between them. The DNA of the CDR3 is TGTGCCAGCAGCGCCTCAGGGCTCTACCGCACAGATACGCAGTATTTT. Protein product: CASSASGLYRTDTQYF. The complete variable domain, with remaining parts taken from reference TRBV9 and TRBJ2-3, reads DSGVTQTPKHLITATGQRVTLRCSPRSGDLSVYWYQQSLDQGLQFLIQYYNGEERAKGNILERFSAQQFPDLHSELNLSSLELGDSALYFCASSASGLYRTDTQYFGPGTRLTVL.

The rearrangement links TRBV4-1 to TRBJ2-3; a weak D match, TRBD2 (7 bases). This CDR3 region has 17 residues. Trimming took off 4 bases at V and 2 bases at J, with 19 bases between the two ends. Germline CDR1 is MGHRA and CDR2 is YSYEKL. As DNA, the CDR3 is TGCGCCAGCAGCCCCTCTCGAGGGGGGGCCCTCACAGATACGCAGTATTTT. Translation: CASSPSRGGALTDTQYF.